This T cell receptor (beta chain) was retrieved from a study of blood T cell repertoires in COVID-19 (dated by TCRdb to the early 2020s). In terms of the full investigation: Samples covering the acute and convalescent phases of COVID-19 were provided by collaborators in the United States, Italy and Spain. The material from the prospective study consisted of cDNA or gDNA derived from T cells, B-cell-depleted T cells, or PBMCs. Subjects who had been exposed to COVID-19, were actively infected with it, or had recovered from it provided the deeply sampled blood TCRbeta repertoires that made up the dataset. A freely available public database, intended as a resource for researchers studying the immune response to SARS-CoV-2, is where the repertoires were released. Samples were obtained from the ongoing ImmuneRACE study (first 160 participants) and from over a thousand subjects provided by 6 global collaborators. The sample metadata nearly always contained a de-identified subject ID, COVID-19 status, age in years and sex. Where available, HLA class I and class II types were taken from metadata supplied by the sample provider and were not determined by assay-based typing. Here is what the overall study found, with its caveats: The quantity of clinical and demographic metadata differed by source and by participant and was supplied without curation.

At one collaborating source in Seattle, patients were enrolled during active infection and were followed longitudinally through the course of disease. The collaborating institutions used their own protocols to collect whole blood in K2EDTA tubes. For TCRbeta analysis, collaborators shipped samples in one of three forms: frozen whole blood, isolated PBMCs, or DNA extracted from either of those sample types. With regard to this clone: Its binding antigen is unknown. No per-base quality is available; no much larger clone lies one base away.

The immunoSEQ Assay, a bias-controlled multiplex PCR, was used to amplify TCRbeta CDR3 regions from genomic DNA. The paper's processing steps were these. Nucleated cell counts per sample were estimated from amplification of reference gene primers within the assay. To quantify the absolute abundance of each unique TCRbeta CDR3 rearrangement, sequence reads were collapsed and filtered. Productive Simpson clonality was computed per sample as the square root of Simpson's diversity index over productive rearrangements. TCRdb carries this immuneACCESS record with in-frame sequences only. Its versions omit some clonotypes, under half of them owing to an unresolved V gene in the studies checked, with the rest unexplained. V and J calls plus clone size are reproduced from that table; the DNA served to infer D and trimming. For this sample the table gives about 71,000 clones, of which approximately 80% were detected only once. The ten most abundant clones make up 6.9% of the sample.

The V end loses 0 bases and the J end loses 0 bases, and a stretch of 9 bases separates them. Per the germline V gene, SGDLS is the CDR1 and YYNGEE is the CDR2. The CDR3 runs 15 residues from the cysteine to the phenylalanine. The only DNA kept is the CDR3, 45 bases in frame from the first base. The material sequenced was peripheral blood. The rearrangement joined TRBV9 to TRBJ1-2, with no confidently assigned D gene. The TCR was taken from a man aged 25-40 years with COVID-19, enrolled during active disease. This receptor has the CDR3 CASSVEAGPNYGYTF. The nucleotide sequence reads TGTGCCAGCAGCGTAGAGGCGGGCCCTAACTATGGCTACACCTTC.